The 6 T cell receptor beta chains listed next were all sequenced from one sample in a study of blood T cell repertoires in COVID-19. The data were produced by immunoSEQ multiplex PCR, yet TCRdb's version contains in-frame clones alone and is incomplete. The table records roughly 200,000 clones, approximately 90% of them present only once. Sequencing used peripheral blood. Receptor source: a man in his forties or fifties with acute or convalescent COVID-19.

V gene TRBV18 combines with J gene TRBJ1-2, with 9 bases that match TRBD1. The CDR3 spans 15 residues. The germline CDR1 and CDR2 sequences are KGHSH and LQKENI. Trimming at V came to 3 bases and at J to 5 bases, leaving 7 bases not matched to a gene. CDR3 loop: CASSPMDRGLYGYTF. The CDR3 DNA sequence: TGTGCCAGCTCACCGATGGACAGGGGATTGTATGGCTACACCTTC.

The gene calls are TRBV4-2 and TRBJ1-5, with TRBD1 matching 8 bases. Germline V gene lookup returns CDR1 LGHNA and CDR2 YNFKEQ. The V gene end was trimmed by 4 bases and the J gene end by 6 bases; junction bases not matched to a gene: 11. This CDR3 is built from 16 residues. CDR3 in amino acids: CASSPNLQGEGQPQHF. The CDR3 DNA reads TGTGCCAGCAGCCCAAACTTACAGGGGGAGGGTCAGCCCCAGCATTTT.

This clone was recorded a few times. V usage is TRBV28 and J usage is TRBJ2-7, with D perhaps matching TRBD1 (6 bases). CDR1 MDHEN and CDR2 SYDVKM come from the germline V gene. V lost 5 bases, J lost 2 bases, and 13 bases lay in between. The CDR3 is 14 amino acids. The chain's CDR3 is CASSRTDPAYEQYF. CDR3 sequence (DNA): TGTGCCAGCAGTAGGACAGACCCTGCCTACGAGCAGTACTTC.

This clone was seen once. The genes are TRBV19 and TRBJ1-3; D may be TRBD1 (5 bases). V was trimmed by 3 bases and J by 0 bases, leaving 12 bases between them. Germline V CDR1 and CDR2: LNHDA, SQIVND (reference sequence). The length of the CDR3 is 16 residues. The CDR3 nucleotides read TGTGCCAGTAGTATTCTGGGACTCGGCTCTGGAAACACCATATATTTT. Protein: CASSILGLGSGNTIYF.

This chain uses TRBV10-3 with TRBJ1-1; D ambiguous. There are 14 residues in the CDR3. V lost 4 bases to trimming and J lost 2 bases, with 11 bases between them. Germline V CDR1 and CDR2: ENHRY, SYGVKD. The CDR3 here is CAISGGGTNTEAFF. The CDR3 DNA reads TGTGCCATCAGTGGAGGCGGAACTAACACTGAAGCTTTCTTT.

As DNA, the CDR3 is TGCAGCGTCCTGGGCGGGGAAGTCTACGAGCAGTACTTC. Its protein product is CSVLGGEVYEQYF. The chain carries TRBV29-1 and TRBJ2-7, with a possible D match to TRBD2 (6 bases). Germline CDR1 reads SQVTM; CDR2 reads ANQGSEA. This CDR3 spans 13 amino acids. Between the trimmed V and J ends, which lost 6 bases and 3 bases, there was a span of 15 bases.